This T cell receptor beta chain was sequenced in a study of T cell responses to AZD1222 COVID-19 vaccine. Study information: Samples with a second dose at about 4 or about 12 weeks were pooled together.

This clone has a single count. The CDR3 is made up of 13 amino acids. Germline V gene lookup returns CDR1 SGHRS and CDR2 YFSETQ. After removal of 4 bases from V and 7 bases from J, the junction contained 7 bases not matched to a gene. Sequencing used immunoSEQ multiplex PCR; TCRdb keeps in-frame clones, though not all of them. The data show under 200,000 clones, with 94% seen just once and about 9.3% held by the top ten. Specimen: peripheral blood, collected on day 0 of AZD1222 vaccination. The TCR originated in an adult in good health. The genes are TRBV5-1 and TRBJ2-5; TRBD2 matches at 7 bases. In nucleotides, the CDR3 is TGCGCCAGCAGCCTCGGACTAGGCGGGACCCAGTACTTC. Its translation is CASSLGLGGTQYF.